A selection of T cell receptor beta chains follows, all from one sample in a study of blood T cell repertoires in COVID-19. The assay was immunoSEQ multiplex PCR, and TCRdb's table has in-frame clones only and misses some. Seen here are about 210,000 clones, 85% observed once, and the top ten hold more than 2%. The source material was peripheral blood. The origin of the receptors is a woman in her 70s with COVID-19, enrolled during active disease. Each CDR3 is given with its conserved first and last residue. The order of the fields is D gene, V gene, clone size, J gene, CDR3 length, CDR3 protein, CDR3 DNA. D genes are given only for firm matches. Size values are once, few and many counts, or a class for expanded clones, and some rows have none.

>-|TRBV10-3|-|TRBJ1-5|16
CAISESGQGNNQPQHF
TGTGCCATCAGTGAGTCGGGGCAGGGGAACAATCAGCCCCAGCATTTT
>-|TRBV4-1|-|TRBJ1-1|13
CASSQSWGVEAFF
TGCGCCAGCAGCCAATCTTGGGGGGTTGAAGCTTTCTTT
>-|TRBV6-5|-|TRBJ2-6|14
CASNSFSGANVLTF
TGTGCCAGCAATAGCTTCTCTGGGGCCAACGTCCTGACTTTC
>-|TRBV3-1/TRBV3-2|-|TRBJ2-7|13
CASSQGASYEQYF
TGTGCCAGCAGCCAGGGGGCTTCCTACGAGCAGTACTTC
>TRBD2|TRBV7-2|-|TRBJ2-7|15
CASSEGLDYHYEQYF
TGTGCCAGCAGCGAGGGACTAGATTACCACTACGAGCAGTACTTC
>TRBD1|TRBV29-1|few|TRBJ1-2|16
CSVDDRGRGVGYGYTF
TGCAGCGTTGATGACAGGGGGCGCGGGGTCGGCTATGGCTACACCTTC
>TRBD2|TRBV4-3|few|TRBJ2-1|17
CASSQDPTSGGWDEQFF
TGCGCCAGCAGCCAAGACCCCACTTCGGGAGGGTGGGATGAGCAGTTCTTC
>-|TRBV7-2|many|TRBJ1-3|16
CASSLVGVRSGNTIYF
TGTGCCAGCAGCTTAGTAGGGGTCCGCTCTGGAAACACCATATATTTT
>-|TRBV3-1/TRBV3-2|-|TRBJ1-5|16
CASSQGTNRANQPQHF
TGTGCCAGCAGCCAGGGGACAAATCGGGCAAATCAGCCCCAGCATTTT
>-|TRBV6-1|-|TRBJ1-1|15
CASSESDSPDTEAFF
TGTGCCAGCAGTGAGAGTGACAGCCCTGACACTGAAGCTTTCTTT
>-|TRBV7-9|-|TRBJ2-5|16
CASSLALGQYQETQYF
TGTGCCAGCAGCTTAGCCTTGGGGCAGTATCAAGAGACCCAGTACTTC
>TRBD1|TRBV19|-|TRBJ2-7|13
CASSQGQGLEQYF
TGTGCCAGTAGTCAGGGACAGGGCCTCGAGCAGTACTTC
>-|TRBV19|-|TRBJ2-7|13
CASSTSRELEQYF
TGTGCCAGTAGTACGTCCAGGGAACTCGAGCAGTACTTC
>-|TRBV7-2|-|TRBJ1-3|15
CASRRAGYQGNTIYF
TGTGCCAGCAGAAGAGCCGGGTACCAAGGAAACACCATATATTTT
>-|TRBV29-1|-|TRBJ1-2|15
CSVESGILTGYGYTF
TGCAGCGTTGAGTCAGGTATTCTCACCGGCTATGGCTACACCTTC
>TRBD1|TRBV10-3|-|TRBJ2-1|15
CAISVIGQGANEQFF
TGTGCCATCAGTGTAATAGGACAGGGGGCCAATGAGCAGTTCTTC
>TRBD2|TRBV6-4|-|TRBJ2-7|14
CASSAIGGEDEQYF
TGTGCCAGCAGTGCTATCGGGGGGGAGGACGAGCAGTACTTC
>-|TRBV6-5|-|TRBJ1-5|13
CASSQGDLGPQHF
TGTGCCAGCAGTCAGGGCGATTTGGGGCCCCAGCATTTT
>TRBD2|TRBV7-2|-|TRBJ2-3|15
CASSLRTSGADTQYF
TGTGCCAGCAGCTTAAGAACTAGCGGGGCAGATACGCAGTATTTT
>-|TRBV19|-|TRBJ1-5|13
CASSTGNNQPQHF
TGTGCCAGTAGTACAGGGAACAATCAGCCCCAGCATTTT
>TRBD1|TRBV13|-|TRBJ1-1|13
CASSEGAATGAFF
TGTGCCAGCAGCGAGGGGGCCGCCACGGGAGCTTTCTTT